The source of this T cell receptor beta chain is a study of cytomegalovirus exposure and HLA in healthy donors. Study-level points and caveats: An analysis done earlier found most TCR beta V segments productive about 87% or about 30% of the time. Further analysis was carried out later, and it showed several of the most significant clusters appearing linked to common viral pathogens.

The PCR made use of 60 Vbeta and 13 Jbeta primers. This table comes from immunoSEQ multiplex PCR, and its TCRdb copy is limited to in-frame clones, with some not included. The repertoire has more than 150,000 clones, 82% of them found once; the top ten carry roughly 0.73%. The CDR3 contains 15 residues. Per germline, CDR1 KGHSH and CDR2 LQKENI. Trimming took 3 bases from V and 5 from J, leaving 17 bases between them. Turning to this clone: The antigen remains undetermined.

The chain combines TRBV18 with TRBJ2-7, with D tentatively TRBD2 (7 bases). This receptor was identified in a young woman in good health and CMV-seronegative. Sequencing was done on a sample of PBMCs. CDR3 in amino acids: CASSPGGARGHEQYF. CDR3 in DNA: TGTGCCAGCTCACCGGGGGGGGCTAGAGGGCACGAGCAGTACTTC.